These 3 T cell receptor beta chains originate from one sample sequenced in a study of cytomegalovirus exposure and HLA in healthy donors. This PCR relied on a set of 60 Vbeta primers and 13 Jbeta primers. Libraries were prepared by immunoSEQ multiplex PCR; TCRdb keeps only in-frame clonotypes and omits some of them. The sample lists 150,000 to 200,000 clones, approximately 85% occurring once. Sequencing was performed on PBMCs. The receptor source for this set is a girl aged 2-9 years in good health and CMV-seropositive.

This clone was recorded a few times. The genes are TRBV7-9 and TRBJ2-1, with TRBD2 matching 16 bases. The germline gives CDR1 SEHNR, CDR2 FQNEAQ (reference sequence). Trimming removed 5 bases from V and 3 bases from J; junction bases left unmatched: 10. The CDR3 extends over 19 amino acids. The CDR3 region is CASSPGTSGRAANYNEQFF. CDR3 nucleotides: TGTGCCAGCAGCCCTGGGACTAGCGGGAGGGCGGCCAACTACAATGAGCAGTTCTTC.

Regarding this clone: The final CDR3 position lacks the conserved phenylalanine or tryptophan, pointing to a likely read error. Because the CDR3's place on the DNA is in doubt, the DNA is left out and the CDR3 is given as listed by TCRdb. V and J are TRBV27 and TRBJ2-3; the table's D call of TRBD2 was not tested on the DNA. From germline, CDR1 is MNHEY and CDR2 SMNVEV (reference sequence). The CDR3 contains 12 residues when both ends are counted. CDR3 region: CASSRILLRPCK.

The V and J genes are TRBV5-4 and TRBJ1-1, with TRBD1 matching over 8 bases. V dropped 2 bases and J dropped 4; count of bases not matched to a gene: 4. The CDR3 contains 14 residues. Per the germline V gene, CDR1 is SGHNT and CDR2 is YYREEE (reference sequence). DNA of the CDR3: TGTGCCAGCAGCTTTGGACAGGGAGGCACTGAAGCTTTCTTT. This codes for CASSFGQGGTEAFF.